This paragraph reports one TCR beta chain. Its antigen is unknown. V shed 6 bases and J shed 3 bases, with 14 bases lying between them. CDR3 length equals 13 residues. Germline CDR1 reads SQVTM; CDR2 reads ANQGSEA. This sample was included in a study of T-cell reconstitution after alpha-beta-depleted transplantation in children. Study-level results: T-cell counts and diversity at one year following transplant were attributed mainly to newly produced T cells.

Unique molecular identifiers were built into the TCRbeta library. TCRdb ran MiXCR on the PCR reads and lists one entry per CDR3 protein. The sample has around 490,000 distinct CDR3 sequences; around 10% are singletons. The source of this sequence is a female patient aged 2-9 years who had a stem cell transplant for aplastic anemia, so the T cells may come from the graft donor. Sequences were derived from PBMCs, mostly from graft donor cells, sampled 180 days after TCRalphabeta/CD19-depleted stem cell transplant. The J gene is TRBJ2-5, the V gene TRBV29-1; tentatively, D is TRBD2 (6 bases). CDR3 DNA sequence: TGCAGCGTCGATTTGACTAGGAAAGAGACCCAGTACTTC. Amino acids: CSVDLTRKETQYF.